A selection of T cell receptor beta chains follows, all from one sample in a study of shared clonotypes between healthy human individuals. Only in-frame clones appear in the TCRdb table, and some are missing; sequencing was by immunoSEQ multiplex PCR. The sample carries 90,000 to 130,000 clones, 68% recorded once. Sequenced input: memory CD8+ T cells sorted from blood. The receptors here all came from a woman aged 25-40 years in good health. Each CDR3 is given with its conserved first and last residue. Fields, in order: D gene, J gene, clone size, V gene, CDR3 DNA, CDR3 protein. A D gene is named only where the DNA matches it firmly. The size entry is marked missing in some rows and otherwise reads once, few, many or a size class.

TRBD1,TRBJ2-1,once,TRBV4-1,TGCGCCAGCAGCCCCCCCGGGGACAGGCTGGGGTACAATGAGCAGTTCTTC,CASSPPGDRLGYNEQFF
NA,TRBJ2-1,NA,TRBV7-6,TGTGCCAGCAGCTTACTAGCGACCTCCTACAATGAGCAGTTCTTC,CASSLLATSYNEQFF
NA,TRBJ1-4,NA,TRBV4-1,TGCGCCAGCAGCCAAGGGTCGGTCCGACGGAGGAATGAAAAACTGTTTTTT,CASSQGSVRRRNEKLFF
NA,TRBJ1-4,NA,TRBV5-1,TGCGCCAGCAGCATGGGACAAACAACTAATGAAAAACTGTTTTTT,CASSMGQTTNEKLFF
TRBD1,TRBJ2-7,NA,TRBV6-6,TGTGCCAGCAGTTCTCGGGACAGGGGATACGAGCAGTACTTC,CASSSRDRGYEQYF
NA,TRBJ1-2,NA,TRBV10-3,TGTGCCATCAGTGAGGGGCAGCTCTATGGCTACACCTTC,CAISEGQLYGYTF
TRBD1,TRBJ1-4,NA,TRBV5-8,TGTGCCAGCAGCTTGGCGACAGGGGGCTTCTCTAATGAAAAACTGTTTTTT,CASSLATGGFSNEKLFF
NA,TRBJ1-4,NA,TRBV2,TGTGCCAGCAGTAGTAACGGGGAGGGTAATGAAAAACTGTTTTTT,CASSSNGEGNEKLFF
TRBD1,TRBJ2-2,NA,TRBV18,TGTGCCAGCTCACCTCTTACAGGGGGCGCGACCGGGGAGCTGTTTTTT,CASSPLTGGATGELFF
NA,TRBJ2-3,NA,TRBV27,TGTGCCAGCAGTTTGAAAGAGAGGGCGTCAGATACGCAGTATTTT,CASSLKERASDTQYF
NA,TRBJ1-1,NA,TRBV2,TGTGCCAGCAGTGGAGGCAGCGTGAACACTGAAGCTTTCTTT,CASSGGSVNTEAFF
NA,TRBJ1-2,many,TRBV14,TGTGCCAGCAGCCAAGCAGGTGTCTATGGCTACACCTTC,CASSQAGVYGYTF
NA,TRBJ2-7,NA,TRBV29-1,TGCAGCGCCAATTACCCAGACAGTTACGAGCAGTACTTC,CSANYPDSYEQYF
NA,TRBJ1-1,NA,TRBV27,TGTGCCAGCAGTTTCGGGGGTGACACTGAAGCTTTCTTT,CASSFGGDTEAFF
NA,TRBJ1-5,NA,TRBV4-1,TGCGCCAGCAGCCAAGACCCCTCGAATCAGCCCCAGCATTTT,CASSQDPSNQPQHF
TRBD2,TRBJ2-7,NA,TRBV7-8,TGTGCCAGCAGCTTAGTTCTAGCGGGACAATTCTACGAGCAGTACTTC,CASSLVLAGQFYEQYF
TRBD2,TRBJ2-1,NA,TRBV5-6,TGTGCCAGCAGCTGTCTTCTACTAGCGGGAGTTTTCGATGAGCAGTTCTTC,CASSCLLLAGVFDEQFF
NA,TRBJ1-2,NA,TRBV28,TGTGCCAGCAGTACTATTCTTGGGACTACTAACTATGGCTACACCTTC,CASSTILGTTNYGYTF
NA,TRBJ2-6,NA,TRBV29-1,TGCAGCGTTGCAATCCCTGGGGCCAACGTCCTGACTTTC,CSVAIPGANVLTF
TRBD2,TRBJ2-1,NA,TRBV30,TGTGCCTGGACGGTCGGGAGGGCCCCTCTCTTC,CAWTVGRAPLF
NA,TRBJ2-7,NA,TRBV5-5,TGTGCCAGCAGCTTGGATTGGGGGACCTACGAGCAGTACTTC,CASSLDWGTYEQYF
NA,TRBJ1-5,NA,TRBV6-4,TGTGCCAGCAGTGAATCTCTGGTACGGGGGTTGGGGACCCAGCATTTT,CASSESLVRGLGTQHF
NA,TRBJ2-1,NA,TRBV5-1,TGCGCCAGCAGCAGGGACTCCGGGGGTTACAATGAGCAGTTCTTC,CASSRDSGGYNEQFF
TRBD2,TRBJ2-3,NA,TRBV28,TGTGCCAGCAGTGGGTGGGAGGGCCTGAACACAGATACGCAGTATTTT,CASSGWEGLNTDTQYF
NA,TRBJ2-7,few,TRBV30,TGTGCCTGGAGTGGGCTCCCCTCGCGGCCCAGGAGGGAGCAGTACTTC,CAWSGLPSRPRREQYF